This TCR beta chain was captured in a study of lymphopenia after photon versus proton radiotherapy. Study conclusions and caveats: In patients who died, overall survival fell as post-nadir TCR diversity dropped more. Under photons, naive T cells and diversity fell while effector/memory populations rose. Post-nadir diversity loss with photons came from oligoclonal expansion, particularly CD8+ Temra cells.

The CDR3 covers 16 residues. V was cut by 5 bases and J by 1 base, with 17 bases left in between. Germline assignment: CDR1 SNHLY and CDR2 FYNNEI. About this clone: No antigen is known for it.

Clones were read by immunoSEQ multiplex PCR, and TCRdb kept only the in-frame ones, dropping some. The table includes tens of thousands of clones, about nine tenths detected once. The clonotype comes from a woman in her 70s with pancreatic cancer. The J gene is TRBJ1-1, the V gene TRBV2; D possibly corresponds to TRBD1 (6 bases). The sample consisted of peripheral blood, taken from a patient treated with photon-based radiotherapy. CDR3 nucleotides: TGTGCCAGCAGTCCGACAGGTGCCCTTAAGAACACTGAAGCTTTCTTT. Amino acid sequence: CASSPTGALKNTEAFF.